Listed below are T cell receptor beta chains from one sample, sequenced in a study of early T cells in non-severe SARS-CoV-2 infection. MiXCR was run by TCRdb on the 5' RACE reads, yielding one entry per CDR3 protein. The data hold about 25,000 distinct CDR3 sequences, with about 4.5% observed a single time. Source material: whole blood. The receptors shown here come from an adult who was a healthcare worker with PCR-confirmed SARS-CoV-2 infection or an uninfected control (not recorded which). Both conserved end residues are part of each CDR3. A D gene is named only where the DNA matches it firmly. Size is stated for part of the rows, as once, few or many counts, or as a class when the clone is expanded.

d_call	clone_size	v_call	j_call	cdr3_aa	cdr3_nt
TRBD2	many	TRBV7-6	TRBJ2-7	CASSSQREGTYEQYF	TGTGCCAGCAGCTCCCAGCGGGAGGGGACCTACGAGCAGTACTTC
NA	NA	TRBV10-3	TRBJ2-3	CAISASVNTDTQYF	TGTGCCATTAGTGCCTCTGTCAACACAGATACGCAGTATTTT
TRBD1	many	TRBV20-1	TRBJ2-5	CSAIQGAKETQYF	TGCAGTGCCATACAGGGGGCGAAAGAGACCCAGTACTTC
NA	many	TRBV29-1	TRBJ2-3	CSVVWVDTQYF	TGCAGCGTTGTGTGGGTAGATACGCAGTATTTT
NA	many	TRBV3-1	TRBJ1-6	CASSLRNSPLHF	TGTGCCAGCAGCCTCCGGAATTCACCCCTCCACTTT
NA	many	TRBV28	TRBJ2-1	CASSLSGVAEQFF	TGTGCCAGCAGTTTATCTGGGGTAGCGGAGCAGTTCTTC
TRBD1	many	TRBV11-2	TRBJ2-7	CASSPQSGTGGIEQYF	TGTGCCAGCAGCCCTCAATCCGGGACAGGGGGCATCGAGCAGTACTTC
NA	few	TRBV6-6	TRBJ2-5	CASSYSTPQETQYF	TGTGCCAGCAGTTACTCGACACCCCAAGAGACCCAGTACTTC
NA	NA	TRBV28	TRBJ2-3	CASSGSSTDTQYF	TGTGCCAGCTCAGGAAGCAGCACAGATACGCAGTATTTT
NA	NA	TRBV7-9	TRBJ2-7	CASSMDTYEQYF	TGTGCCAGCAGTATGGACACCTACGAGCAGTACTTC
NA	many	TRBV4-1	TRBJ2-3	CASSQDHGGEVGTQYF	TGCGCCAGCAGCCAAGACCACGGGGGCGAGGTCGGTACGCAGTATTTT
NA	many	TRBV7-6	TRBJ2-2	CASSGIQGGLTGELFF	TGTGCCAGCAGCGGGATACAGGGAGGACTCACCGGGGAGCTGTTTTTT
TRBD1	few	TRBV5-6	TRBJ2-3	CASSLPTGEADTQYF	TGTGCCAGCAGCTTACCGACAGGGGAGGCAGATACGCAGTATTTT
TRBD2	many	TRBV9	TRBJ2-7	CASSATAGNYEQYF	TGTGCCAGCAGCGCGACAGCGGGAAACTACGAGCAGTACTTC
NA	many	TRBV28	TRBJ1-1	CASSINSRLGTEAFF	TGTGCCAGCAGTATCAATTCAAGGTTGGGCACTGAAGCTTTCTTT
NA	few	TRBV7-9	TRBJ2-5	CASSLGFGGAETQYF	TGTGCCAGCAGCTTAGGATTTGGAGGTGCGGAGACCCAGTACTTC
NA	many	TRBV18	TRBJ1-1	CASSPPVGVAFF	TGTGCCAGCTCACCACCGGTTGGAGTGGCTTTCTTT